The following is a T cell receptor (beta chain) sequence with its context. The CDR3 extends over 14 amino acids. CDR1 and CDR2 from the germline V gene are LNHDA and SQIVND (reference sequence). V was cut by 5 bases and J by 5 bases, with 12 bases left in between. This specimen belongs to a study of blood T cell repertoires in COVID-19. The overall study: Material from acute and convalescent COVID-19 was sourced from the United States, Italy and Spain. From T cells, B-cell-depleted T cells, or PBMCs came the material, which was cDNA or gDNA.

Study processing details: Estimation of nucleated cell counts relied on the amplification of reference gene primers. This table comes from immunoSEQ multiplex PCR, and its TCRdb copy is limited to in-frame clones, with some not included. V and J calls and clone size come straight from that table; D and trimming were deduced from the DNA. The sample lists roughly 63,000 clones, around 80% seen once, with about 31% in the top ten. The origin of this receptor is a human donor in a cohort sampled during active COVID-19. Source material: peripheral blood. This chain links TRBV19 with TRBJ2-2, with a tentative D call TRBD2 (5 bases). The CDR3 region is CASSEAVVTGELFF. CDR3 nucleotides: TGTGCCAGTAGTGAAGCGGTCGTAACCGGGGAGCTGTTTTTT.